This entry is about one T cell receptor (beta chain). Across fewer than 25 US areas, participants ranged in age from 18 to 89 years. Which cohort a participant joined came from the clinical history participants gave. Two consecutive negative NP/OP PCR tests, clearance, or resolved symptoms defined Cohort 3 recovery. In the source study's methods: The assay estimated nucleated cells by amplifying reference gene primers. The repertoire was sequenced with immunoSEQ multiplex PCR; TCRdb's copy has only in-frame clones and lacks some. The DNA was the basis for D and trimming; V, J and clone size are from that table. The sample yields more than 150,000 clones, about 90% seen once. The record originates from a study of blood T cell repertoires in COVID-19. CDR3 length: 16 amino acids. In germline, CDR1 is GTSNPN, CDR2 SVGIG (reference sequence). Germline trimming cut 1 base from V and 0 bases from J; bases unmatched to any gene: 3.

This sequence was found in a woman aged 25 to 39 who had recovered from COVID-19. The chain carries TRBV30 and TRBJ1-5; TRBD1 matches 10 bases. Sequences were obtained from PBMCs or T cells enriched from blood (not recorded which). DNA for the CDR3: TGTGCCTGGAGTGGGACAGGGGGTTATAGCAATCAGCCCCAGCATTTT. Translation: CAWSGTGGYSNQPQHF.